This T cell receptor beta chain was observed in a study of OX40 agonist ivuxolimab in advanced cancers. At the level of the whole study: Ivuxolimab, which targeted the costimulatory receptor OX40 (CD134), was an agonistic, fully human IgG2 monoclonal antibody. Intravenous ivuxolimab was administered to patients every 2 weeks at six dose levels: 0.01, 0.1, 0.3, 1.5, 3 and 10 mg/kg. In the dose-escalation cohort, roughly 80% of patients were male, and the mean age was around 60 years, with a range of about 23 to 85. Peripheral TCRbeta sequencing was intended to test whether TCR sequence diversity was altered and clonal T-cell expansion was caused by ivuxolimab. The paper reports the monotherapy dose-escalation portion (N of about 54 patients) of the phase I ivuxolimab trial. Patients were allowed to have had prior anti-PD-1, anti-PD-L1 or anti-CTLA-4 therapy, and approximately 40% of the dose-escalation patients had been treated with checkpoint inhibitors. Among the roughly 52 dose-escalation patients, approximately 20 had hepatocellular carcinoma, some 15 melanoma, 9 renal cell carcinoma and 9 head and neck cancer. Partial responses occurred in three dose-escalation patients, of whom one had hepatocellular carcinoma and two had cutaneous melanoma.

The trial excluded patients who had a history of autoimmune disease or were on systemic immunosuppression. Peripheral blood for TCR sequencing was collected from all dose cohorts at baseline, on cycle 4 day 1, and on cycle 7 day 1. Samples came from an open-label, multicenter, first-in-human phase I dose-escalation trial of ivuxolimab. Adults with locally advanced or metastatic melanoma, renal cell carcinoma, hepatocellular carcinoma or head and neck squamous cell carcinoma were enrolled in the trial. Before TCR sequencing, CD4+ T cells and CD8+ T cells from peripheral blood were sorted into separate populations. Of note for this clone: This receptor's antigen is unknown. No base qualities exist here, and no much larger clone lies one base off it.

What the study reported, not specific to this receptor: Clonal expansion of both CD4+ and CD8+ blood T cells was observed from baseline to week 6 at doses 0.1 to 3.0 mg/kg. Low levels of normalized T-cell clonal expansion were also shown by some nonresponding patients. Partial responders in the 0.1-3.0 mg/kg groups had among the lowest normalized peripheral clonal expansion, especially among CD8+ T cells. The antigen specificity of the clonally expanded peripheral T cells was not determined. After ivuxolimab, CD8+ T cells had more expanded clones than CD4+ T cells on average.

Genomic DNA was extracted from sorted cells for sequencing of the TCRbeta CDR3 region. The immunoSEQ Assay was used for sequencing of TCRbeta CDR3 regions. Imported from immuneACCESS, the table was reduced by TCRdb to in-frame sequences with V and J called. These copies leave out some clones; in studies compared against another copy, an unresolved V gene accounts for under half, and the cause of the remainder is not known. The sample table holds 55,000 to 65,000 clones, of which over 75% were seen once. About 2.1% of the sample is held by the ten biggest clonotypes. The material sequenced was CD4+ or CD8+ T cells sorted from blood, taken in a trial of the OX40 agonist ivuxolimab. The origin of this receptor is an adult with an advanced solid tumor such as melanoma, head and neck, liver or kidney cancer.

The encoded CDR3 is CASWWTGRGLRQETQYF. The base sequence is TGCGCCAGCTGGTGGACAGGGAGGGGGTTACGGCAAGAGACCCAGTACTTC. Recombination joined TRBV10-2 with TRBJ2-5; the D gene is perhaps TRBD1, from 8 matching bases. Including cysteine and phenylalanine, the CDR3 has 17 amino acids. The sequence is cut down to CDR3 DNA, 51 bases in frame from base 1. CDR1 is given as WSHSY and CDR2 as SAAADI, both from the germline V gene. The germline ends are 24 bases apart after V is trimmed by 8 bases and J by 2 bases.